A selection of T cell receptor beta chains follows, all from one sample in a study of blood T cells in healthy people across ages. A single record per CDR3 protein comes from TCRdb applying MiXCR to the 5' RACE reads. The profile covers more than 500,000 distinct CDR3 sequences, with 25% to 30% appearing a single time and less than 20% taken by the ten largest. The sequenced sample was blood. The receptors stem from a woman in her 70s in good health. Both conserved end residues are part of each CDR3. A D gene is named only where the DNA matches it firmly. The listing skips clone size in some rows; elsewhere it reads once, few, many or a size class.

v_call	d_call	j_call	clone_size	cdr3_nt	cdr3_aa
TRBV12-5	-	TRBJ1-1	-	TGTGCTAGTGGTTTGGACTGGAACACTGAAGCTTTCTTT	CASGLDWNTEAFF
TRBV7-9	-	TRBJ2-3	few	TGTGCCAGCAGTTCGCGGACCACAGATACGCAGTATTTT	CASSSRTTDTQYF
TRBV12-3/TRBV12-4	-	TRBJ1-1	-	TGTGCCAGCGGGGGCTCCGGAACGTCTGAAGCTTTCTTT	CASGGSGTSEAFF
TRBV9	-	TRBJ1-3	few	TGTGCCAGCAGCGTAGATCTAGGGGAGACCATATATTTT	CASSVDLGETIYF
TRBV6-2/TRBV6-3	-	TRBJ2-1	-	TGTGCCAGCAGTTTCACACTCCAACCTCACAATGAGCACTTCTTC	CASSFTLQPHNEHFF
TRBV5-1	-	TRBJ2-5	few	TGCGCCAGCAGCTTGGCGGCAGGCCCCCCCCAGGAGACCCAGTACTTC	CASSLAAGPPQETQYF
TRBV7-2	-	TRBJ2-3	few	TGTGCCAGCAACCAGGGGAGGTCAGATACGCAGTATTTT	CASNQGRSDTQYF
TRBV6-5	-	TRBJ1-1	few	TGTGCCAGCATTAACGGGGGTGAAGCTTTCTTT	CASINGGEAFF
TRBV20-1	-	TRBJ2-3	few	TGCAGTGCTAAGTTTCCGGGGGCAGATACGCAGTATTTT	CSAKFPGADTQYF
TRBV7-9	-	TRBJ1-1	-	TGTGCCAGCAGCCCCTCGGGGAGACAGAAGAGGGCTTTCTTT	CASSPSGRQKRAFF
TRBV18	-	TRBJ2-1	-	TGTGCCAGCTCACCAACTAAGAGTTCTAACAATGAGCAGTTCTTC	CASSPTKSSNNEQFF
TRBV7-2	-	TRBJ2-7	-	TGTGCCAGCAGCTTAGCGCGACAGATCATTTACGAGCAGTACTTC	CASSLARQIIYEQYF
TRBV24-1	-	TRBJ2-2	-	TGTGCCACCAGCCCGCCCGGGGTCACCGGGGAGCTGTTTTTT	CATSPPGVTGELFF
TRBV29-1	TRBD2	TRBJ2-3	-	TGCAGCGTTGCCTCCTCAGCGGGGGGGCGAGGAAATACGCAGTATTTT	CSVASSAGGRGNTQYF
TRBV20-1	TRBD2	TRBJ2-3	-	TGCAGTGCTTCCTCTACTAGCGGAGTCACAGATACGCAGTATTTT	CSASSTSGVTDTQYF
TRBV5-1	-	TRBJ1-2	few	TGCGCCAGCAGCCTGGGGGGGGAGACTCATTATGGCTACACCTTC	CASSLGGETHYGYTF
TRBV20-1	-	TRBJ2-1	many	TGCAGTGCTGCACCTCGGACGGATACTTACAATGAGCAGTTCTTC	CSAAPRTDTYNEQFF
TRBV7-8	-	TRBJ2-7	few	TGTGCCAGCAGCTTTTACCAAGGGGGAGGCGAGCAGTACTTC	CASSFYQGGGEQYF
TRBV5-1	-	TRBJ2-3	few	TGCGCCAGCAGCTTGGACAGCCCGGATACGCAGTATTTT	CASSLDSPDTQYF
TRBV20-1	TRBD1	TRBJ2-3	-	TGCAGTGCTAGGCCGATCCAGGGGGCAGATACGCAGTATTTT	CSARPIQGADTQYF
TRBV30	-	TRBJ2-1	-	TGTGCCTGGAGTACAGCGGTAGAGCAGTTCTTC	CAWSTAVEQFF
TRBV20-1	-	TRBJ2-7	-	TGCAGTGCTAGTTTTCGGGGAGCCTACGAGCAGTACTTC	CSASFRGAYEQYF
TRBV12-3/TRBV12-4	TRBD1	TRBJ2-3	few	TGTGCCAGCTCGACACGACCCGGGACAGAGAATTTT	CASSTRPGTENF
TRBV6-5	TRBD1	TRBJ2-5	-	TGTGCCAGCAGTTACTTCAGGACTTTATCGACAGGGGGTGATGAGACCCAGTACTTC	CASSYFRTLSTGGDETQYF
TRBV10-3	-	TRBJ2-4	-	TGTGCCATCAGGGAGGGCGAGGGCAAAAACATTCAGTACTTC	CAIREGEGKNIQYF
TRBV6-2/TRBV6-3	-	TRBJ2-7	-	TGTGCCAGCAGTTACTCCTCGACTAGTCCCTACGAGCAGTACTTC	CASSYSSTSPYEQYF
TRBV5-1	-	TRBJ2-5	-	TGCGCCAGCAGTCTTAACCCCTCGACAGTGGGACAAGAGACCCAGTACTTC	CASSLNPSTVGQETQYF
TRBV11-1	TRBD2	TRBJ2-5	few	TGTGCCAGCAGCTTAGCGCGGAGGTCTCTAGCGGGGGGAGCAATTCAAGAGACCCAGTACTTC	CASSLARRSLAGGAIQETQYF
TRBV5-5	-	TRBJ2-7	few	TGTGCCAGCAGCTTGGTACCGGGTCCCACCTACGAGCAGTACTTC	CASSLVPGPTYEQYF
TRBV11-2	TRBD1	TRBJ2-2	-	TGTGCCAGCAGCGAACAGGGGAGAGGCACCGGGGAGCTGTTTTTT	CASSEQGRGTGELFF
TRBV6-6	-	TRBJ1-2	few	TGTGCCGGGGGATCTAAGGCGTCTACAGGGTTTGGTGGCTACACCTTC	CAGGSKASTGFGGYTF
TRBV5-1	-	TRBJ2-1	-	TGCGCCAGCATTTCAGGAAGCTCCTACAATGAGCAGTTCTTC	CASISGSSYNEQFF